This TCR beta chain was observed in a study of CD8+CD57+ T cells in acquired aplastic anemia. Patients chosen for sequencing had shown CD8+CD57+ cell expansion by flow cytometry. Additional sequencing covered CD8+CD57+ effector memory cells in about 15% of the 12 patients. No patient had been given any therapy when blood was sampled. As to this clonotype: Its matching antigen is unknown.

Profiling of TCR beta VDJ combinations and CDR3 sequences used genomic DNA as template. One entry per CDR3 protein results from TCRdb running MiXCR on the reads. This sample has 15,000 to 20,000 distinct CDR3 sequences; less than 45% occur once, and the top ten carry 65% to 90%. The study, taken as a whole, reports: Patients and controls were found to share more than 25 CD8+ CDR3 sequences. Measurement in patients showed lower diversity in CD8+CD57+ cells than in total CD4+ and CD8+ pools.

Trimming removed 4 bases at V and 0 bases at J, with 3 bases between. This CDR3 spans 12 amino acids. The germline CDR1 and CDR2 sequences are SNHLY and FYNNEI. The specimen sequenced was CD8+CD57+ T cells sorted from PBMCs. Subset: bead-enriched CD8+CD57+ effector memory T cells from SAA patients. J is TRBJ1-2 and V is TRBV2; D not resolved. This sequence originates from a human donor with aplastic anemia. CDR3 sequence: CASSGANYGYTF. The DNA for the CDR3 is TGTGCCAGCAGTGGAGCTAACTATGGCTACACCTTC.